The subject of this entry is one T cell receptor beta chain. These data are taken from a study of CD8+CD57+ T cells in acquired aplastic anemia. Sequencing was done on patients that had shown CD8+CD57+ cell expansion by flow cytometry. Trimming removed 6 bases from V and 3 bases from J, with 15 bases in between. Germline V gene lookup returns CDR1 SNHLY and CDR2 FYNNEI. The CDR3 has 14 residues. TCR beta VDJ and CDR3 profiling used genomic DNA as template. TCRdb re-called the reads through MiXCR, storing one row per CDR3 protein. The sample contains about 160,000 distinct CDR3 sequences, 45% to 55% of which appear only once.

The sequenced material came from sorted CD4+, CD8+, or CD8+CD57+ T cells (not recorded which) from PBMCs. The V gene is TRBV2, the J gene TRBJ2-7, with a possible D match to TRBD2 (5 bases). The clonotype was recovered from a human donor with aplastic anemia. The CDR3 loop reads CASSPTRPGYEQYF. The DNA for the CDR3 is TGTGCCAGCAGCCCCACTAGGCCGGGCTACGAGCAGTACTTC.